The clone carrying this T cell receptor (beta chain) was seen only a few times. V shed 2 bases and J shed 5 bases, with 25 bases lying between them. The CDR3 sequence is 18 residues long. CDR1 and CDR2 (germline): MRHNA, SNTAGT. This record comes from a study of blood T cell repertoires in COVID-19. Study-level background: The samples span acute and convalescent COVID-19 from the United States, Italy and Spain. T cells, B-cell-depleted T cells, or PBMCs supplied cDNA or gDNA.

As originally analysed: Cell counts per sample came from amplifying reference gene primers. Clones were read by immunoSEQ multiplex PCR, and TCRdb kept only the in-frame ones, dropping some. D and trimming were read from the DNA, whereas the V and J calls and clone size are those reported in that table. The repertoire holds roughly 200,000 clones, with approximately 85% as singletons. The chain uses TRBV6-4 and TRBJ2-7, with D possibly being TRBD1 (6 bases). This TCR came from a man in his sixties with acute or convalescent COVID-19. Sequencing was carried out using peripheral blood. The CDR3 region is CASSDHGLRTGSSHEQYF. The CDR3 bases are TGTGCCAGCAGTGACCACGGATTGAGAACAGGGTCTAGCCACGAGCAGTACTTC.